These 21 T cell receptor beta chains were sequenced from one sample in a study of CD8+ T cells in alopecia areata. Isolated RNA was reverse transcribed into cDNA used as the sequencing template. The protocol was immunoSEQ multiplex PCR, while the TCRdb copy is restricted to in-frame clones and leaves out a portion. The sample yields 100,000 to 150,000 clones, roughly 50% seen once. Input material: NKG2D-low CD8+ T cells sorted from blood. The receptors shown here come from a human donor with alopecia areata.

V gene TRBV7-9 combines with J gene TRBJ2-7; D perhaps matches TRBD1 (5 bases). The germline gives CDR1 SEHNR, CDR2 FQNEAQ (reference sequence). V lost 1 base to trimming and J lost 6 bases, with 7 bases between them. The CDR3 contains 12 residues. CDR3 sequence (DNA): TGTGCCAGCAGCTTAGTAGGGGTCGAGCAGTACTTC. This translates into CASSLVGVEQYF.

The V gene is TRBV2, the J gene TRBJ1-6; 8 nucleotides match TRBD1. Per germline, CDR1 SNHLY and CDR2 FYNNEI. The V segment lost 8 bases and the J segment 14 bases; nucleotides outside the gene matches: 2. The CDR3 has 10 amino acids. CDR3 protein: CASWTGTLHF. CDR3 nucleotide sequence: TGTGCCAGCTGGACAGGGACCCTCCACTTT.

This clone showed up just once. The chain links TRBV5-6 to TRBJ1-1; the D is unclear. Germline V lookup: CDR1 SGHDT, CDR2 YYEEEE. The CDR3 is 13 amino acids. V was trimmed by 4 bases and J by 0 bases, leaving 7 bases between them. CDR3 sequence: CASSPGLNTEAFF. CDR3 DNA sequence: TGTGCCAGCAGCCCGGGCCTGAACACTGAAGCTTTCTTT.

This rearrangement joins TRBV29-1 to TRBJ2-5; D is unresolved. The germline V gene encodes CDR1 SQVTM and CDR2 ANQGSEA. The CDR3 has 16 residues. The ends were cut back, 0 bases at V and 5 bases at J, with 19 bases in the middle. The CDR3 region is CSVEDYTWDTEETQYF. Written as DNA, the CDR3 is TGCAGCGTTGAAGACTACACATGGGATACCGAGGAGACCCAGTACTTC.

This clone has just one count. The rearrangement joins TRBV29-1 to TRBJ2-7, with TRBD2 matching 9 bases. The V gene's germline CDR1 is SQVTM and CDR2 ANQGSEA. V was clipped by 6 bases and J by 0 bases; unmatched bases: 6. The CDR3 covers 14 residues. Written as DNA, the CDR3 is TGCAGCGTACCGCCTAGCGGGGCCTCCTACGAGCAGTACTTC. Protein sequence: CSVPPSGASYEQYF.

This chain uses TRBV29-1 with TRBJ1-2; D not certain. The V gene lost 5 bases and the J gene lost 8 bases, with 15 bases spanning the gap. The CDR3 loop spans 12 amino acids. In germline, CDR1 is SQVTM, CDR2 ANQGSEA. The CDR3: CSVPSSDGGYTF. CDR3 coding DNA: TGCAGCGTTCCGTCGTCGGATGGGGGCTACACCTTC.

The table lists this clone with a few counts. The rearrangement joins TRBV29-1 to TRBJ2-1; D uncertain. CDR1 is SQVTM, CDR2 ANQGSEA, per germline. The CDR3 loop spans 13 amino acids. Trimming removed 0 bases from V and 12 bases from J, with 15 bases in between. The CDR3: CSVEDLKTIRQFF. In DNA, the CDR3 is TGCAGCGTTGAAGATCTTAAGACAATAAGGCAGTTCTTC.

The chain couples TRBV28 to TRBJ2-3; 8 bases line up with TRBD2. The CDR3 is made up of 14 amino acids. The junction had 3 bases not matched to a gene; V was cut back by 7 bases and J by 0 bases. Germline CDR1 MDHEN, CDR2 SYDVKM. Here the CDR3 DNA reads TGTGCCAGCAACCGGGAGGGGAGCACAGATACGCAGTATTTT. Its translation: CASNREGSTDTQYF.

This chain connects TRBV11-2 to TRBJ2-7; no clear D gene. The CDR3 extends over 15 amino acids. V lost 0 bases to trimming and J lost 4 bases, with 13 bases between them. Germline loops: CDR1 SGHAT, CDR2 FQNNGV. This chain's CDR3 is CASSLDWSSQYEQYF. CDR3 bases: TGTGCCAGCAGCTTAGATTGGAGCAGTCAGTACGAGCAGTACTTC.

This chain connects TRBV11-2 to TRBJ2-7, with D perhaps TRBD1 (7 bases). This CDR3 is built from 15 residues. Germline CDR1 reads SGHAT; CDR2 reads FQNNGV. Trimming took off 3 bases at V and 4 bases at J, with 16 bases between the two ends. In DNA, the CDR3 is TGTGCCAGCAGCTTTGGAGGGGGCCCTCGGTACGAGCAGTACTTC. As protein: CASSFGGGPRYEQYF.

The chain carries TRBV15 and TRBJ2-3; 8 nucleotides line up with TRBD2. The CDR3 spans 13 residues. Germline trimming cut 1 base from V and 13 bases from J; bases unmatched to any gene: 7. CDR1 LNHNV and CDR2 YYDKDF come from the germline V gene (reference sequence). In DNA form, the CDR3 reads TGTGCCACCAGCAGAGGCGGGGGGACTCGGGAGTATTTT. It encodes CATSRGGGTREYF.

The chain combines TRBV11-2 with TRBJ2-4, with 7 positions matching TRBD1. CDR3 length equals 16 residues. Germline-derived CDR1 and CDR2 are SGHAT and FQNNGV. Trimming removed 3 bases from V and 5 bases from J; junction bases left unmatched: 10. CDR3 region: CASSLGVGGWENIQYF. The CDR3 nucleotides are TGTGCCAGCAGCTTGGGTGTAGGGGGCTGGGAAAACATTCAGTACTTC.

This clone was found a few times. The chain has TRBV29-1 and TRBJ2-7; TRBD1 matches at 9 bases. V was clipped by 4 bases and J by 0 bases; unmatched bases: 7. The length of the CDR3 is 15 residues. Germline V CDR1 and CDR2: SQVTM, ANQGSEA. The DNA for the CDR3 is TGCAGCGTTGGACGGACAGGGGTTAGCTCCTACGAGCAGTACTTC. Encoded protein: CSVGRTGVSSYEQYF.

This chain connects TRBV30 to TRBJ2-2; D is unresolved. CDR1 is GTSNPN, CDR2 SVGIG, per germline (reference sequence). The CDR3 is 12 residues long. The ends were cut back, 3 bases at V and 9 bases at J, with 11 bases in the middle. The CDR3, as DNA: TGTGCCTGGAGAGTACGCCTTCGGGAGCTGTTTTTT. It specifies CAWRVRLRELFF.

This clone was counted a few times. The chain combines TRBV6-5 with TRBJ2-3; D gene uncertain. This CDR3 contains 14 residues. CDR1 is MNHEY and CDR2 is SVGAGI in the germline V gene. Between the trimmed V and J ends, which lost 0 bases and 5 bases, there was a span of 9 bases. CDR3 in amino acids: CASSYSSSGDTQYF. The CDR3 bases are TGTGCCAGCAGTTACTCGAGTTCTGGAGATACGCAGTATTTT.

This clone was seen at least ten times. The chain links TRBV25-1 to TRBJ2-4; D gene uncertain. Deletions cut 3 bases from V and 7 bases from J, with 16 bases between. Looked up from germline, CDR1 is MGHDK and CDR2 is SYGVNS. The CDR3 extends over 15 amino acids. CDR3 DNA sequence: TGTGCCAGCAGTGATCTCTCCTTCGATTACAACATTCAGTACTTC. Translated, it gives CASSDLSFDYNIQYF.

This chain links TRBV30 with TRBJ2-7, with a tentative D call TRBD1 (5 bases). Germline V gene lookup returns CDR1 GTSNPN and CDR2 SVGIG (reference sequence). Trimming stripped 2 bases from V and 2 bases from J, with 7 bases between. CDR3 length: 12 residues. The CDR3 region is CAWSKGPYEQYF. The CDR3 nucleotides read TGTGCCTGGAGTAAGGGGCCCTACGAGCAGTACTTC.

The V and J genes are TRBV2 and TRBJ2-3; D is undetermined. V gave up 2 bases and J gave up 0 bases, with 12 bases separating them. The germline V gene encodes CDR1 SNHLY and CDR2 FYNNEI. This CDR3 has 16 amino acids. The DNA for the CDR3 is TGTGCCAGCAGTGAACTGCGCCCGCCTAGCACAGATACGCAGTATTTT. Its translation is CASSELRPPSTDTQYF.

This clone was counted between two and nine times. The J gene is TRBJ2-1, the V gene TRBV5-4; TRBD2 agrees at 10 bases. The CDR3 runs to 15 residues. Germline CDR1 reads SGHNT; CDR2 reads YYREEE (reference sequence). V was clipped by 0 bases and J by 9 bases; unmatched bases: 6. The CDR3 region has the DNA TGTGCCAGCAGCTTGGCCGTTGGGACTAGCGTTGAGCAGTTCTTC. Amino acid sequence: CASSLAVGTSVEQFF. Combining the CDR3 with reference TRBV5-4 and TRBJ2-1 gives the whole variable domain ETGVTQSPTHLIKTRGQQVTLRCSSQSGHNTVSWYQQALGQGPQFIFQYYREEENGRGNFPPRFSGLQFPNYSSELNVNALELDDSALYLCASSLAVGTSVEQFFGPGTRLTVL.

This clone was counted between two and nine times. The rearrangement links TRBV27 to TRBJ2-2, with D possibly being TRBD1 or TRBD2 (5 bases each). The CDR3 consists of 15 residues. Germline V gene lookup returns CDR1 MNHEY and CDR2 SMNVEV (reference sequence). V was clipped by 8 bases and J by 4 bases, with 17 bases between them. CDR3 amino acids: CASLSRDGPTGELFF. In nucleotides, the CDR3 is TGTGCCAGCTTATCCAGGGACGGACCCACCGGGGAGCTGTTTTTT.

This chain uses TRBV11-2 with TRBJ2-5; D call uncertain. Trimming took 3 bases from V and 7 from J, leaving 9 bases between them. Germline V gene sequence: CDR1 SGHAT, CDR2 FQNNGV. The CDR3 runs 12 residues. In nucleotides, the CDR3 is TGTGCCAGCAGCTTCGAGATCAGGACCCAGTACTTC. Its translation is CASSFEIRTQYF.